These 26 T cell receptor beta chains were sequenced from one sample in a study of OX40 agonist ivuxolimab in advanced cancers. The table came from immunoSEQ multiplex PCR; TCRdb's copy has only in-frame clones and leaves some out. The sample holds tens of thousands of clones; roughly 90% are singletons and the top ten take about 25%. Material: CD4+ or CD8+ T cells sorted from blood, obtained in a trial of the OX40 agonist ivuxolimab. These receptors were taken from an adult with an advanced solid tumor such as melanoma, head and neck, liver or kidney cancer.

The chain joins TRBV9 to TRBJ2-7, with 7 bases aligning to TRBD1. This CDR3 is 15 amino acids long. The germline gives CDR1 SGDLS, CDR2 YYNGEE. With 0 bases clipped from V and 0 bases from J, the junction kept 3 bases outside the gene matches. The CDR3 sequence: CASSVDWTGSYEQYF. In nucleotides, the CDR3 is TGTGCCAGCAGCGTAGATTGGACAGGCTCCTACGAGCAGTACTTC.

The J gene is TRBJ1-4, the V gene TRBV28; TRBD1 is a possible D gene (5 bases). With 6 bases removed from V and 3 bases from J, the gap between germline ends came to 17 bases. Germline V gene lookup returns CDR1 MDHEN and CDR2 SYDVKM. This CDR3 comprises 16 residues. The CDR3 spells CASRSHVGGPNEKLFF. In DNA, the CDR3 is TGTGCCAGCAGATCCCATGTCGGGGGACCTAATGAAAAACTGTTTTTT.

This clone was observed a single time. The CDR3 DNA sequence: TGTGCTAGTGGTTTGGTTGCAGGGGCTAACACTGAAGCTTTCTTT. Protein: CASGLVAGANTEAFF. J is TRBJ1-1 and V is TRBV12-5, with D maybe TRBD1 (6 bases). Trimming removed 0 bases at V and 2 bases at J, with 10 bases between. CDR1 and CDR2 (germline): LGHNT, FRNRAP. The CDR3 spans 15 residues.

This clone has a single count. The J gene is TRBJ2-5, the V gene TRBV7-2; a weak D match, TRBD1 (6 bases). V lost 3 bases to trimming and J lost 1 base, with 15 bases between them. CDR1 is SGHTA and CDR2 is FQGNSA in the germline V gene. CDR3 length: 16 residues. CDR3 amino acids: CASSLLVGGTQETQYF. The CDR3 DNA is TGTGCCAGCAGCTTGCTCGTAGGGGGAACCCAAGAGACCCAGTACTTC.

The chain links TRBV27 to TRBJ2-4; possible D gene TRBD1, 6 bases. CDR3 size: 14 residues. Germline assignment: CDR1 MNHEY and CDR2 SMNVEV (reference sequence). V lost 6 bases and J lost 5, with 14 bases in between. The CDR3 DNA follows: TGTGCCAGCAGGCCACCGGGACACCAAAACATTCAGTACTTC. Encoded protein: CASRPPGHQNIQYF.

This clone was recorded a few times. The J gene is TRBJ2-7, the V gene TRBV29-1; the match to TRBD2 covers 10 bases. Germline V lookup: CDR1 SQVTM, CDR2 ANQGSEA. The CDR3 is 14 residues long. Losses at the gene ends were 0 bases for V and 7 bases for J; bases not matched to a gene: 6. As DNA, the CDR3 is TGCAGCGTTGAAGAAGGGCTAGCGGGAGAAGAGCAGTACTTC. Amino acid sequence: CSVEEGLAGEEQYF.

V usage is TRBV9 and J usage is TRBJ1-1; D not resolved. The ends were cut back, 7 bases at V and 1 base at J, with 8 bases in the middle. The CDR3 covers 12 residues. Germline V gene lookup returns CDR1 SGDLS and CDR2 YYNGEE. The CDR3 reads CASGPPNTEAFF. The CDR3, as DNA: TGTGCCAGCGGGCCTCCGAACACTGAAGCTTTCTTT.

The chain is built from TRBV18 and TRBJ1-2; possible D gene TRBD1, 5 bases. V lost 3 bases, J lost 3 bases, and 8 bases lay in between. Looked up from germline, CDR1 is KGHSH and CDR2 is LQKENI. The CDR3 spans 13 residues. The CDR3 spells CASSPTGDYGYTF. The CDR3 DNA is TGTGCCAGCTCACCGACGGGGGACTATGGCTACACCTTC.

In its sample, this clone was seen once. The rearrangement links TRBV25-1 to TRBJ2-1, with D maybe TRBD1 (6 bases). V lost 8 bases and J 9 bases, leaving 8 bases between the germline ends. Per the germline V gene, CDR1 is MGHDK and CDR2 is SYGVNS. This CDR3 is built from 10 residues. The chain's CDR3 is CASGTPEQFF. The CDR3 DNA sequence: TGTGCCAGCGGGACACCTGAGCAGTTCTTC. Full variable domain (outside the CDR3, taken from reference TRBV25-1 and TRBJ2-1): EADIYQTPRYLVIGTGKKITLECSQTMGHDKMYWYQQDPGMELHLIHYSYGVNSTEKGDLSSESTVSRIRTEHFPLTLESARPSHTSQYLCASGTPEQFFGPGTRLTVL.

The chain employs TRBV30 and TRBJ1-4; TRBD1 matches at 9 bases. The CDR3 loop spans 15 amino acids. The germline V gene encodes CDR1 GTSNPN and CDR2 SVGIG (reference sequence). With V trimmed by 1 base and J by 4 bases, 4 bases remained unmatched. CDR3 nucleotide sequence: TGTGCCTGGAGTGGGGGACAGGGCTATAATGAAAAACTGTTTTTT. This gives the protein CAWSGGQGYNEKLFF.

This sequence joins TRBV6-1 and TRBJ1-6, with unresolved D. CDR1 is MNHNS, CDR2 SASEGT, per germline. Trimming took 1 base from V and 9 from J, leaving 16 bases between them. The CDR3 extends over 16 amino acids. Here the CDR3 DNA reads TGTGCCAGCAGTGAAGGTGGACGACACTTCACTTCACCCCTCCACTTT. This encodes CASSEGGRHFTSPLHF.

The chain couples TRBV21-1 to TRBJ2-7; TRBD2 reflects the table's D call only, with no check against the DNA. TRBV21-1 is classified as a pseudogene. The CDR3 consists of 19 residues. DNA of the CDR3: TGTGCCAGCAGCAATAACAGCAGTGAGTCGGGGGAATACTCCTACGAGCAGTACTTC. Amino acids: CASSNNSSESGEYSYEQYF.

The genes are TRBV27 and TRBJ2-3; 10 nucleotides align to TRBD1. Germline V gives CDR1 MNHEY, CDR2 SMNVEV (reference sequence). The CDR3 has 18 residues. Trimming took 3 bases from V and 4 from J; bases not matched to a gene: 13. CDR3 sequence reads: CASSFYLGTGEGSDTQYF. The CDR3 DNA reads TGTGCCAGCAGTTTCTATCTGGGGACAGGGGAGGGATCAGATACGCAGTATTTT.

The chain carries TRBV4-3 and TRBJ2-6, with a weak D call TRBD1 (6 bases). Trimming cost V 4 bases and J 0 bases, with 10 bases left between them. Germline CDR1 reads LGHNA; CDR2 reads YSLEER. This CDR3 comprises 16 residues. The CDR3 spells CASSPDRFSGANVLTF. CDR3 bases: TGCGCCAGCAGCCCAGACAGGTTCTCTGGGGCCAACGTCCTGACTTTC.

This sequence joins TRBV7-5 and TRBJ2-7; TRBD2, the table's D call, lacks a check against the DNA. TRBV7-5 counts as a pseudogene. The CDR3 covers 11 residues. Here the CDR3 reads CVRSPFYEQYF. The CDR3, as DNA: TGTGTCAGAAGTCCCTTCTACGAGCAGTACTTC.

This chain joins TRBV5-4 and TRBJ1-1, with 7 bases matching TRBD1. The CDR3 extends over 15 amino acids. Germline CDR1 reads SGHNT; CDR2 reads YYREEE (reference sequence). Trimming took 4 bases from V and 2 from J; bases not matched to a gene: 8. CDR3 sequence (DNA): TGTGCCAGCAGCCATCCGGGACAGATAAACACTGAAGCTTTCTTT. It specifies CASSHPGQINTEAFF.

This sequence joins TRBV29-1 and TRBJ2-7; TRBD2 might be the D (6 bases). This CDR3 spans 13 amino acids. Trimming shortened V by 3 bases and J by 2 bases, and 11 bases separated the two germline ends. CDR1 SQVTM and CDR2 ANQGSEA come from the germline V gene. The CDR3 protein is CSVDLGGTYEQYF. CDR3 nucleotide sequence: TGCAGCGTTGATCTGGGAGGAACCTACGAGCAGTACTTC.

The chain uses TRBV7-3 and TRBJ2-7, with TRBD2 identical over 10 bases. CDR1 and CDR2 (germline): SGHTA, FQGTGA. CDR3 size: 14 residues. Germline trimming cut 4 bases from V and 6 bases from J; bases unmatched to any gene: 6. CDR3 bases: TGTGCCAGCAGCTCTATAGCGGGAGGTTCCGAGCAGTACTTC. Residues: CASSSIAGGSEQYF.

In this sample, this clone turned up once. This chain uses TRBV7-2 with TRBJ2-7, with no clear D. V was clipped by 3 bases and J by 0 bases, with 9 bases between them. This CDR3 spans 14 amino acids. In germline, CDR1 is SGHTA, CDR2 FQGNSA. CDR3 residues: CASSFSGLSYEQYF. CDR3 sequence (DNA): TGTGCCAGCAGCTTTTCAGGCCTCTCCTACGAGCAGTACTTC.

CDR3 sequence: CASSLIGASPQFF. The CDR3 DNA is TGTGCCAGCAGCTTAATTGGAGCTAGCCCCCAGTTCTTC. V is TRBV7-3 and J is TRBJ2-1; a weak D match, TRBD2 (5 bases). CDR1 is SGHTA, CDR2 FQGTGA, per germline. V dropped 1 base and J dropped 13 bases, with 14 bases sitting between them. The CDR3 has 13 residues.

V gene TRBV5-6 combines with J gene TRBJ1-1; D gene unclear. This CDR3 region has 13 residues. V was shortened by 0 bases and J by 1 base, with 4 bases between the two germline ends. Germline assignment: CDR1 SGHDT and CDR2 YYEEEE. CDR3 sequence: CASSLGGNTEAFF. CDR3 nucleotides: TGTGCCAGCAGCTTGGGTGGGAACACTGAAGCTTTCTTT.

The genes are TRBV6-1 and TRBJ2-1; no definite D call. Trimming stripped 5 bases from V and 9 bases from J, with 8 bases between. This CDR3 region has 11 residues. The germline V gene has CDR1 MNHNS and CDR2 SASEGT. The CDR3 nucleotides read TGTGCCAGCAGTTACGCGGCTGAGCAGTTCTTC. Translation: CASSYAAEQFF.

This sequence joins TRBV9 and TRBJ2-2; D is uncertain. CDR3 length: 16 residues. Germline V lookup: CDR1 SGDLS, CDR2 YYNGEE. V gave up 0 bases and J gave up 1 base, with 10 bases separating them. Here the CDR3 DNA reads TGTGCCAGCAGCGTAGCCCCAAACTTGAACACCGGGGAGCTGTTTTTT. This gives the protein CASSVAPNLNTGELFF.

This clone came up once. This chain connects TRBV19 to TRBJ2-1, with 7 bases aligning to TRBD1. V lost 7 bases to trimming and J lost 5 bases; unmatched junction nucleotides: 11. CDR3 length: 15 amino acids. The germline V gene encodes CDR1 LNHDA and CDR2 SQIVND (reference sequence). The CDR3 spells CASNGRDRSHNEQFF. DNA of the CDR3: TGTGCCAGTAACGGCCGGGACAGAAGTCACAATGAGCAGTTCTTC.

J is TRBJ2-1 and V is TRBV11-1; 14 bases line up with TRBD2. Germline V CDR1 and CDR2: SGHAT, FQDESV (reference sequence). Trimming took 5 bases from V and 5 from J; bases not matched to a gene: 11. CDR3 length: 18 residues. CDR3 loop: CASSPGGEGLAGDNEQFF. The CDR3 DNA reads as TGTGCCAGCAGCCCAGGGGGAGAGGGACTAGCGGGAGACAATGAGCAGTTCTTC. Based on the CDR3 plus reference TRBV11-1 and TRBJ2-1, the full variable domain is EAEVAQSPRYKITEKSQAVAFWCDPISGHATLYWYRQILGQGPELLVQFQDESVVDDSQLPKDRFSAERLKGVDSTLKIQPAELGDSAMYLCASSPGGEGLAGDNEQFFGPGTRLTVL.

The chain joins TRBV4-2 to TRBJ2-5; D is unclear. The CDR3 has 13 residues. With 1 base removed from V and 3 bases from J, the gap between germline ends came to 6 bases. Germline V CDR1 and CDR2: LGHNA, YNFKEQ. The CDR3, as DNA: TGTGCCAGCAGCCAAGTCGTAGAAGAGACCCAGTACTTC. The encoded protein is CASSQVVEETQYF.